This TCR beta chain originates from a study of blood T cell repertoires in COVID-19. The overall study: Spain, Italy and the United States supplied samples that represented acute and convalescent COVID-19. T cells, B-cell-depleted T cells, or PBMCs supplied cDNA or gDNA.

As originally analysed: Counts of nucleated cells, estimated from reference gene primer amplification, were obtained. This table comes from immunoSEQ multiplex PCR, and its TCRdb copy is limited to in-frame clones, with some not included. V and J calls and clone size follow that table, whereas D and trimming were derived from the DNA. Among more than 50,000 clones listed, roughly four fifths were seen once. CDR1 is SGHTA and CDR2 is FQGNSA in the germline V gene. The CDR3 runs 13 residues. V was pared by 3 bases and J by 0 bases, with 5 bases between. This clone was observed once. The source of this sequence is a woman aged 60-75 years with acute or convalescent COVID-19. The chain combines TRBV7-2 with TRBJ1-1; D gene ambiguous. Sequencing was performed on peripheral blood. The CDR3 here is CASSFQLNTEAFF. CDR3 sequence (DNA): TGTGCCAGCAGCTTCCAATTGAACACTGAAGCTTTCTTT.